Following are 28 T cell receptor beta chains from one sample sequenced in a study of technical replicates of blood from several donors. Sequenced by immunoSEQ multiplex PCR; TCRdb stores in-frame clones only, minus some. The sample carries 70,000 to 85,000 clones, around 92% recorded once. Sequences were obtained from T cells isolated from PBMCs. The receptors were sampled from a human donor in good health.

This chain links TRBV9 with TRBJ1-1; D might be TRBD1 (5 bases). Germline CDR1 reads SGDLS; CDR2 reads YYNGEE. The CDR3 totals 18 residues. The germline V and J ends were trimmed by 3 bases and 0 bases, with 21 bases remaining between them. Here the CDR3 reads CASSDDRHIGAVNTEAFF. The CDR3 DNA sequence: TGTGCCAGCAGCGATGATAGACACATTGGGGCGGTGAACACTGAAGCTTTCTTT.

This clone was detected only once. J is TRBJ2-7 and V is TRBV28; 8 bases are a match to TRBD1. Germline lookup yields CDR1 MDHEN and CDR2 SYDVKM. The CDR3 totals 14 residues. The junction had 5 bases not matched to a gene; V was cut back by 1 base and J by 6 bases. The CDR3 spells CASSLLQGAREQYF. DNA of the CDR3: TGTGCCAGCAGTTTATTGCAGGGGGCGCGCGAGCAGTACTTC. Full variable domain (outside the CDR3, taken from reference TRBV28 and TRBJ2-7): DVKVTQSSRYLVKRTGEKVFLECVQDMDHENMFWYRQDPGLGLRLIYFSYDVKMKEKGDIPEGYSVSREKKERFSLILESASTNQTSMYLCASSLLQGAREQYFGPGTRLTVT.

The chain has TRBV5-1 and TRBJ2-1; TRBD2 aligns across 7 bases. In germline, CDR1 is SGHRS, CDR2 YFSETQ. The CDR3 is 14 residues long. The ends lost 4 bases at V and 9 bases at J; junction bases unmatched: 10. The CDR3 reads CASSPTLSGGEQFF. In DNA, the CDR3 is TGCGCCAGCAGCCCGACACTATCGGGGGGTGAGCAGTTCTTC.

V usage is TRBV20-1 and J usage is TRBJ1-2; TRBD1 is a possible D gene (6 bases). The V gene lost 2 bases and the J gene lost 14 bases, with 15 bases spanning the gap. This CDR3 has 11 amino acids. The germline CDR1 and CDR2 sequences are DFQATT and SNEGSKA (reference sequence). CDR3 in DNA: TGCAGTGCTAGATCAGAACAGGGCAGGACCTTC. The encoded protein is CSARSEQGRTF.

The CDR3 bases are TGTGCCAGCAGTGAATACGGCCAGGGGGCTTACGAGCAGTACTTC. Translated, it gives CASSEYGQGAYEQYF. This rearrangement joins TRBV25-1 to TRBJ2-7; TRBD1 agrees at 8 bases. CDR1 MGHDK and CDR2 SYGVNS come from the germline V gene. The junction had 5 bases not matched to a gene; V was cut back by 0 bases and J by 4 bases. CDR3 length: 15 residues.

The genes are TRBV5-1 and TRBJ1-2; 8 bases are a match to TRBD1. The CDR3 runs 13 residues. Trimming at V came to 0 bases and at J to 11 bases, leaving 6 bases not matched to a gene. Germline CDR1 and CDR2: SGHRS and YFSETQ. In DNA form, the CDR3 reads TGCGCCAGCAGCTTGGACTCAGGGGGCAGATACACCTTC. It encodes CASSLDSGGRYTF.

This clone was seen once. J is TRBJ2-5 and V is TRBV4-1; 10 nucleotides agree with TRBD2. The germline CDR1 and CDR2 sequences are MGHRA and YSYEKL. The V segment lost 1 base and the J segment 4 bases; nucleotides outside the gene matches: 6. This CDR3 region has 16 residues. The CDR3 DNA reads as TGCGCCAGCAGCCAAGCGAGCGGGGGGGCCGGAGAGACCCAGTACTTC. Its translation: CASSQASGGAGETQYF.

Here the CDR3 reads CASSLDNTGGIYNEQFF. CDR3 coding DNA: TGCGCCAGCAGCTTGGATAACACGGGGGGGATCTACAATGAGCAGTTCTTC. The genes are TRBV5-1 and TRBJ2-1; 8 bases agree with TRBD2. There are 17 residues in the CDR3. J lost 3 bases, V lost 0 bases, and 8 bases had no gene match. Germline loops: CDR1 SGHRS, CDR2 YFSETQ.

The chain uses TRBV2 and TRBJ1-3; D possibly corresponds to TRBD1 (5 bases). The ends were cut back, 9 bases at V and 1 base at J, with 10 bases in the middle. Germline V gene sequence: CDR1 SNHLY, CDR2 FYNNEI. The CDR3 is 13 amino acids. CDR3 bases: TGTGCCAGTTTCGGGGGATCTGGAAACACCATATATTTT. Its protein product is CASFGGSGNTIYF. Using reference TRBV2 and TRBJ1-3 for the parts outside the CDR3, the full variable domain is EPEVTQTPSHQVTQMGQEVILRCVPISNHLYFYWYRQILGQKVEFLVSFYNNEISEKSEIFDDQFSVERPDGSNFTLKIRSTKLEDSAMYFCASFGGSGNTIYFGEGSWLTVV.

Turning to this clone: An end of the junction differs from the germline gene, which may be a read error. J is TRBJ1-2 and V is TRBV7-9, with a tentative D call TRBD1 (5 bases). The CDR3 loop spans 13 amino acids. Germline CDR1 reads SEHNR; CDR2 reads FQNEAQ (reference sequence). CDR3 region: CASSFVNQGGCTF. CDR3 nucleotide sequence: TGTGCCAGCAGCTTCGTGAACCAGGGTGGCTGCACCTTC.

V and J are TRBV29-1 and TRBJ2-7, with 7 bases lining up with TRBD2. V shed 2 bases, J shed 7 bases, and the junction held 11 bases outside the gene matches. CDR1 and CDR2 (germline): SQVTM, ANQGSEA. The CDR3 is made up of 14 amino acids. The CDR3 nucleotides are TGCAGCGTTGAACGGAATGCGGGAGCGGTGGAGCAGTACTTC. It codes for CSVERNAGAVEQYF.

The V gene is TRBV6-5, the J gene TRBJ2-2, with 7 bases fitting TRBD2. After removal of 6 bases from V and 1 base from J, the junction contained 2 bases not matched to a gene. The CDR3 totals 14 residues. CDR1 and CDR2 (germline): MNHEY, SVGAGI. The DNA for the CDR3 is TGTGCCAGCAGCCAGCGGGGGAACACCGGGGAGCTGTTTTTT. This codes for CASSQRGNTGELFF.

The gene calls are TRBV19 and TRBJ1-5; a weak D match, TRBD1 (5 bases). The germline gives CDR1 LNHDA, CDR2 SQIVND (reference sequence). This CDR3 comprises 14 residues. Trimming shortened V by 7 bases and J by 5 bases, and 15 bases separated the two germline ends. For the CDR3, the DNA is TGTGCCAGTACCCTCGGAAAGGGGCATCAGCCCCAGCATTTT. Translated: CASTLGKGHQPQHF. The complete variable domain, with remaining parts taken from reference TRBV19 and TRBJ1-5, reads DGGITQSPKYLFRKEGQNVTLSCEQNLNHDAMYWYRQDPGQGLRLIYYSQIVNDFQKGDIAEGYSVSREKKESFPLTVTSAQKNPTAFYLCASTLGKGHQPQHFGDGTRLSIL.

The V call is TRBV11-2, the J call TRBJ2-3, with D perhaps TRBD1 (5 bases). CDR3 length: 14 residues. The germline CDR1 and CDR2 sequences are SGHAT and FQNNGV. The germline V and J ends were trimmed by 3 bases and 2 bases, with 9 bases remaining between them. The CDR3 region is CASSFDRTTDTQYF. For the CDR3, the DNA is TGTGCCAGCAGCTTTGACAGAACCACAGATACGCAGTATTTT.

The gene calls are TRBV18 and TRBJ2-3, with D uncertain. CDR1 is KGHSH and CDR2 is LQKENI in the germline V gene. V shed 2 bases and J shed 0 bases, with 6 bases lying between them. The CDR3 covers 14 residues. CDR3 DNA: TGTGCCAGCTCACCATCTTCTAGCACAGATACGCAGTATTTT. Protein sequence: CASSPSSSTDTQYF.

This chain links TRBV10-2 with TRBJ2-3, with a tentative D call TRBD2 (5 bases). V dropped 3 bases and J dropped 1 base, with 8 bases sitting between them. The V gene's germline CDR1 is WSHSY and CDR2 SAAADI. The CDR3 covers 14 residues. In nucleotides, the CDR3 is TGCGCCAGCAGTGAAGTTAGCGGCACAGATACGCAGTATTTT. Protein sequence: CASSEVSGTDTQYF.

The chain recombines TRBV25-1 with TRBJ2-2; D is ambiguous. The CDR3 totals 11 residues. The V gene lost 6 bases and the J gene lost 6 bases, with 5 bases spanning the gap. Germline CDR1 is MGHDK and CDR2 is SYGVNS. Here the CDR3 reads CASRASGELFF. CDR3 DNA sequence: TGTGCCAGCAGGGCCTCCGGGGAGCTGTTTTTT.

This clone was counted a single time. The chain uses TRBV4-1 and TRBJ2-3; TRBD2 aligns across 9 bases. In germline, CDR1 is MGHRA, CDR2 YSYEKL. V lost 6 bases, J lost 5 bases, and 6 bases stayed unmatched. The CDR3 spans 14 residues. The CDR3 loop is CASRGGGAGDTQYF. CDR3 nucleotides: TGCGCCAGCAGGGGCGGGGGGGCCGGAGATACGCAGTATTTT.

The chain uses TRBV23-1 and TRBJ2-1, with 7 bases matching TRBD2. TRBV23-1 counts as an open reading frame of uncertain function. The V segment lost 0 bases and the J segment 8 bases; nucleotides outside the gene matches: 13. The CDR3 loop spans 17 amino acids. The DNA of the CDR3 is TGCGCCAGCAGTCAATCGAAGGCGGGAGTAAAAGCAGATGAGCAGTTCTTC. Its translation: CASSQSKAGVKADEQFF.

J is TRBJ1-5 and V is TRBV2; no clear D gene. This CDR3 is built from 15 residues. Germline loops: CDR1 SNHLY, CDR2 FYNNEI. V was pared by 2 bases and J by 7 bases, with 15 bases between. The CDR3 loop is CASSEPPRGGQPQHF. The CDR3 region has the DNA TGTGCCAGCAGTGAACCCCCCCGGGGAGGACAGCCCCAGCATTTT.

The chain recombines TRBV27 with TRBJ2-7; 8 bases agree with TRBD2. With V trimmed by 8 bases and J by 3 bases, 6 bases remained unmatched. The CDR3 is 13 amino acids. CDR1 MNHEY and CDR2 SMNVEV come from the germline V gene (reference sequence). The CDR3 DNA sequence: TGTGCCAGCGCATTGGCGGGGGGCTACGAGCAGTACTTC. Residues: CASALAGGYEQYF.

As DNA, the CDR3 is TGTGCCACCACGATACAGGGCGGCTATGGCTACACCTTC. Translating it yields CATTIQGGYGYTF. The genes are TRBV15 and TRBJ1-2; TRBD1 might be the D (6 bases). The CDR3 sequence is 13 residues long. Germline values: CDR1 LNHNV, CDR2 YYDKDF (reference sequence). Trimming pared 7 bases from V and 4 bases from J, leaving 13 bases between.

The rearrangement joins TRBV2 to TRBJ2-5; no definite D call. The length of the CDR3 is 14 residues. The germline V and J ends were trimmed by 8 bases and 1 base, with 14 bases remaining between them. Germline V CDR1 and CDR2: SNHLY, FYNNEI. The DNA for the CDR3 is TGTGCCAGCTTATTGGAACAGCCCCAAGAGACCCAGTACTTC. Protein product: CASLLEQPQETQYF.

The V call is TRBV4-1, the J call TRBJ2-5, with a weak D call TRBD1 (7 bases). Germline loops: CDR1 MGHRA, CDR2 YSYEKL. The CDR3 sequence is 16 residues long. Trimming stripped 1 base from V and 3 bases from J, with 15 bases between. This CDR3 reads CASSQGRVRGEETQYF. The CDR3 DNA reads TGCGCCAGCAGCCAAGGGCGGGTCAGGGGGGAAGAGACCCAGTACTTC.

V gene TRBV28 combines with J gene TRBJ1-1, with 9 positions matching TRBD1. Germline V gives CDR1 MDHEN, CDR2 SYDVKM. Unmatched junction bases numbered 15, after V lost 3 bases and J lost 1 base. The CDR3 extends over 19 amino acids. The CDR3 bases are TGTGCCAGCAGTTTGCGGGGTTTTACAGGGGGCTGGACGAACACTGAAGCTTTCTTT. It specifies CASSLRGFTGGWTNTEAFF.

The chain uses TRBV5-1 and TRBJ2-7, with 10 bases fitting TRBD1. CDR3 length equals 14 residues. Germline V gene lookup returns CDR1 SGHRS and CDR2 YFSETQ. V trimming: 4 bases; J trimming: 5 bases; junction bases outside the gene matches: 6. The CDR3 region has the DNA TGCGCCAGCAGCAACCGACAGGGGGCTGACGAGCAGTACTTC. It codes for CASSNRQGADEQYF.

This rearrangement joins TRBV5-4 to TRBJ2-3, with unresolved D. V was clipped by 3 bases and J by 3 bases, with 2 bases between them. Germline values: CDR1 SGHNT, CDR2 YYREEE (reference sequence). CDR3 length equals 11 residues. DNA for the CDR3: TGTGCCAGCAGCTCTACAGATACGCAGTATTTT. It is translated as CASSSTDTQYF. The full variable domain, completed using reference TRBV5-4 and TRBJ2-3, is ETGVTQSPTHLIKTRGQQVTLRCSSQSGHNTVSWYQQALGQGPQFIFQYYREEENGRGNFPPRFSGLQFPNYSSELNVNALELDDSALYLCASSSTDTQYFGPGTRLTVL.

The V and J genes are TRBV13 and TRBJ2-1; D possibly corresponds to TRBD2 (7 bases). Germline V gene data show CDR1 as PRHDT and CDR2 as FYEKMQ (reference sequence). CDR3 length: 16 residues. Trimming removed 3 bases from V and 0 bases from J, with 12 bases in between. CDR3 sequence (DNA): TGTGCCAGCAGCTTCGCAGGGGAGGGCTCCTACAATGAGCAGTTCTTC. This gives the protein CASSFAGEGSYNEQFF.